These T cell receptor beta chains were read from a single sample in a study of blood T cell repertoires in COVID-19. Produced via immunoSEQ multiplex PCR; TCRdb's table is partial and in-frame only. The sample holds under 350,000 clones, approximately 89% seen once. Sequenced sample: PBMCs or T cells enriched from blood (not recorded which). The receptors shown here come from a woman in her late teens or twenties who had recovered from COVID-19. CDR3s include the opening cysteine and the closing phenylalanine or tryptophan. D genes are given only for firm matches. Rows give clone size only sometimes, using once, few, many, or a class for an expanded clone.

D | size | J | V | CDR3 | DNA
TRBD2 | NA | TRBJ2-1 | TRBV27 | CASSLQAREIYNEQFF | TGTGCCAGCAGTTTACAGGCGCGGGAGATCTACAATGAGCAGTTCTTC
NA | NA | TRBJ2-6 | TRBV30 | CAWATAGANVLTF | TGTGCCTGGGCGACTGCTGGGGCCAACGTCCTGACTTTC
NA | NA | TRBJ2-1 | TRBV28 | CASSLFAPAAGSSYNEQFF | TGTGCCAGCAGTTTATTTGCCCCCGCTGCGGGGAGCTCCTACAATGAGCAGTTCTTC
TRBD2 | once | TRBJ2-5 | TRBV5-4 | CASSTQLAGGLETQYF | TGTGCCAGCAGCACCCAACTAGCGGGAGGTTTGGAGACCCAGTACTTC
NA | NA | TRBJ1-4 | TRBV10-3 | CAISESLGANEKLFF | TGTGCCATCAGTGAGTCGCTCGGGGCTAATGAAAAACTGTTTTTT
NA | NA | TRBJ1-6 | TRBV7-9 | CASSLMTANSPLHF | TGTGCCAGCAGCTTAATGACAGCCAATTCACCCCTCCACTTT
TRBD1 | NA | TRBJ1-4 | TRBV3-1/TRBV3-2 | CASSHLAGTGATNEKLFF | TGTGCCAGCAGCCATCTTGCCGGGACAGGGGCCACTAATGAAAAACTGTTTTTT
TRBD1 | NA | TRBJ1-1 | TRBV19 | CASSIRQGAGGTEAFF | TGTGCCAGTAGTATTCGACAGGGGGCTGGGGGGACTGAAGCTTTCTTT
NA | NA | TRBJ1-1 | TRBV3-1/TRBV3-2 | CASSQEVETQNTEAFF | TGTGCCAGCAGCCAAGAGGTGGAGACGCAGAACACTGAAGCTTTCTTT
NA | NA | TRBJ2-5 | TRBV27 | CASAIYPGRWETQYF | TGTGCCAGCGCCATATATCCAGGCCGGTGGGAGACCCAGTACTTC
TRBD1 | NA | TRBJ2-3 | TRBV29-1 | CSVQTGQEGGNTQYF | TGCAGCGTTCAAACGGGACAGGAAGGGGGTAATACGCAGTATTTT
TRBD2 | NA | TRBJ2-4 | TRBV6-1 | CASSQAGGAKNIQYF | TGTGCCAGCAGTCAAGCGGGAGGGGCCAAAAACATTCAGTACTTC
TRBD1 | NA | TRBJ2-1 | TRBV5-1 | CASSSTTQGSEFF | TGCGCCAGCAGCTCCACAACACAGGGGTCGGAGTTCTTC
TRBD1 | few | TRBJ2-7 | TRBV4-1 | CASSSSETGRQGDNQYF | TGCGCCAGCAGCAGCTCCGAAACAGGGCGGCAGGGGGACAACCAGTACTTC
TRBD1 | once | TRBJ1-1 | TRBV4-1 | CASSQEGTGAPGTEAFF | TGCGCCAGCAGCCAAGAAGGGACAGGGGCCCCTGGGACTGAAGCTTTCTTT
NA | once | TRBJ2-3 | TRBV2 | CAVGGLFTDTQYF | TGTGCCGTCGGAGGGCTCTTCACAGATACGCAGTATTTT
TRBD2 | NA | TRBJ2-1 | TRBV4-1 | CASSQALAYTYNEQFF | TGCGCCAGCAGCCAAGCACTAGCGTATACGTACAATGAGCAGTTCTTC
NA | NA | TRBJ2-7 | TRBV7-8 | CASSLASELDFEQYF | TGTGCCAGCAGCTTAGCGTCGGAACTAGATTTCGAGCAGTACTTC
NA | NA | TRBJ1-1 | TRBV7-9 | CASSLGREAFF | TGTGCCAGCAGCTTAGGCCGGGAAGCTTTCTTT
TRBD1 | NA | TRBJ2-7 | TRBV6-5 | CASSYYGTGGYYEQYF | TGTGCCAGCAGTTATTACGGGACAGGGGGGTACTACGAGCAGTACTTC
NA | NA | TRBJ2-7 | TRBV5-4 | CASSLEGSSEQYF | TGTGCCAGCAGCTTGGAGGGGTCCTCTGAGCAGTACTTC
NA | NA | TRBJ2-1 | TRBV19 | CASRGSGEQFF | TGTGCCAGTAGAGGGAGCGGGGAGCAGTTCTTC
NA | NA | TRBJ1-3 | TRBV29-1 | CSVAGNSGNTIYF | TGCAGCGTAGCCGGGAACTCTGGAAACACCATATATTTT
NA | NA | TRBJ2-6 | TRBV7-9 | CASRGSGANVLTF | TGTGCCAGCAGGGGCTCGGGGGCCAACGTCCTGACTTTC
TRBD1 | NA | TRBJ1-4 | TRBV28 | CASSPVRTGVEKLFF | TGTGCCAGCAGTCCGGTACGGACAGGGGTTGAAAAACTGTTTTTT
NA | NA | TRBJ1-4 | TRBV7-9 | CASRPGLGGEKLFF | TGTGCCAGCAGACCAGGGTTAGGGGGTGAAAAACTGTTTTTT
TRBD1 | NA | TRBJ2-4 | TRBV5-1 | CASSQNVGQEAKNIQYF | TGCGCCAGCAGCCAGAACGTCGGACAGGAGGCCAAAAACATTCAGTACTTC
NA | NA | TRBJ2-1 | TRBV9 | CASSVTVAAVYEQFF | TGTGCCAGCAGCGTAACGGTAGCGGCCGTGTATGAGCAGTTCTTC
NA | NA | TRBJ1-2 | TRBV12-3/TRBV12-4 | CASRGDSRYGYTF | TGTGCCAGCAGGGGGGACTCCCGCTATGGCTACACCTTC